This T cell receptor (beta chain) appears in the sequencing data of a study of blood T cell repertoires in COVID-19. About the study: Whether acute or convalescent, the COVID-19 samples came from the United States, Italy and Spain. From T cells, B-cell-depleted T cells, or PBMCs came the material, which was cDNA or gDNA.

The V segment lost 8 bases and the J segment 8 bases; nucleotides outside the gene matches: 12. The CDR3 totals 14 residues. Germline V gene data show CDR1 as MNHEY and CDR2 as SVGAGI. In the authors' methods: Amplified reference gene primers provided the basis for estimating nucleated cell counts. Profiled with immunoSEQ multiplex PCR; TCRdb holds only in-frame clones, not every one. Clone size and the V and J calls come from that table; the DNA yielded D and trimming. The sample yields about 12,000 clones, 73% seen once. The clonotype comes from a human donor in a cohort sampled during active COVID-19. This rearrangement joins TRBV6-5 to TRBJ2-1; 7 nucleotides match TRBD2. Source material: peripheral blood. CDR3 DNA: TGTGCCAGCCGGTTTCGGGGGGAGGGCGATGAGCAGTTCTTC. Translated, it gives CASRFRGEGDEQFF.